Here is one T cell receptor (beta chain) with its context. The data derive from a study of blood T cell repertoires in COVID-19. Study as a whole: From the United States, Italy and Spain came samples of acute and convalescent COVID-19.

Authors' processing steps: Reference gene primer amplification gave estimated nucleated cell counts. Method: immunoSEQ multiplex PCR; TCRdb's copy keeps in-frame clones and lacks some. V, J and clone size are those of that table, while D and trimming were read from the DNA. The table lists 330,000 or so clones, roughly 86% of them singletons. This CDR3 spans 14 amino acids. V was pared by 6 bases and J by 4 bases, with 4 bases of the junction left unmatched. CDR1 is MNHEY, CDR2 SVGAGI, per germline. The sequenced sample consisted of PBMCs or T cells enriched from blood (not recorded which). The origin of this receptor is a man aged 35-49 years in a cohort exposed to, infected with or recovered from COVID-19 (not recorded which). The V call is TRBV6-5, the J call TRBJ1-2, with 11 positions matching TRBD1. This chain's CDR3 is CASSRDRGTYGYTF. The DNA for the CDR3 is TGTGCCAGCAGCAGGGACAGGGGGACCTATGGCTACACCTTC.